Following are 7 T cell receptor beta chains from one sample sequenced in a study of Graves' ophthalmopathy and Graves' hyperthyroidism (dated by TCRdb to the late 2010s). Instrument used: Illumina HiSeq 2000. For repertoire sequencing, TCR beta CDR3 regions were amplified from RNA transcripts. A first-round RT-PCR used HTBI primers with the Qiagen OneStep RT-PCR kit, followed by a second-round multiplex PCR, size selection and purification. Using fastp at Q25 and MiXCR, TCRdb reprocessed the public reads and kept productive beta chains. Under each unique CDR3 protein, matching rows form one entry showing the most common genes and DNA. Present in this sample are about half a million distinct CDR3 sequences, approximately 14% of which were seen just once. Approximately 9.8% of the sample rests with the top ten. The sample consisted of blood. The receptors come from a woman in her 30s with Graves' ophthalmopathy. Donor details come from another sample of the same person, matched by shared clones.

This clonotype has ten or more counts. The chain links TRBV7-9 to TRBJ2-5, with TRBD1 as a possible D gene (6 bases). V dropped 0 bases and J dropped 5 bases, with 16 bases sitting between them. The CDR3 consists of 16 residues. From germline, CDR1 is SEHNR and CDR2 FQNEAQ (reference sequence). The CDR3 reads CASSLAHRVGPETQYF. The CDR3 nucleotides read TGTGCCAGCAGCTTAGCGCACAGGGTGGGCCCGGAGACCCAGTACTTC.

Many counts were recorded for this clonotype. The CDR3 protein is CASSLTGWYGYTF. The CDR3 DNA is TGTGCCAGCAGCTTAACAGGGTGGTATGGCTACACCTTC. V gene TRBV7-9 combines with J gene TRBJ1-2; perhaps TRBD1 as D (6 bases). The V end lost 2 bases, the J end lost 5 bases, and 9 bases lay between the germline ends. The CDR3 contains 13 residues. Germline V gene sequence: CDR1 SEHNR, CDR2 FQNEAQ (reference sequence).

This clonotype was counted once. This chain uses TRBV12-3 or TRBV12-4 with TRBJ2-7; 7 bases are shared with TRBD1. V gave up 2 bases and J gave up 3 bases; unmatched junction bases: 4. This CDR3 spans 14 amino acids. DNA for the CDR3: TGTGCCAGCAGTTTACCGGGACAGATCTACGAGCAGTACTTC. This encodes CASSLPGQIYEQYF.

This clonotype was counted at least ten times. The gene calls are TRBV12-3 or TRBV12-4 and TRBJ1-3; no clear D gene. CDR3 length equals 14 residues. Trimming removed 8 bases from V and 0 bases from J, with 11 bases in between. In DNA, the CDR3 is TGTGCCAGCCAATTATTCGGCTCTGGAAACACCATATATTTT. Encoded protein: CASQLFGSGNTIYF.

This clonotype was counted ten times or more. CDR3 bases: TGCAGTGCAACCGAGCAGAACACCGGGGAGCTGTTTTTT. It is translated as CSATEQNTGELFF. The chain uses TRBV20-1 and TRBJ2-2; D gene unclear. V was shortened by 6 bases and J by 1 base, with 9 bases between the two germline ends. This CDR3 has 13 residues. The V gene's germline CDR1 is DFQATT and CDR2 SNEGSKA (reference sequence).

This clonotype was seen ten or more times. This could be a read error, since a much larger clone is one nucleotide away. V and J are TRBV20-1 and TRBJ1-5, with 7 bases aligning to TRBD1. With 8 bases clipped from V and 0 bases from J, the junction kept 16 bases outside the gene matches. This CDR3 contains 17 residues. Germline loops: CDR1 DFQATT, CDR2 SNEGSKA (reference sequence). CDR3 nucleotide sequence: TGCAGTACTACAGTTCCGGGACAGATTAATAGCAATCAGCCCCAGCATTTT. Translation: CSTTVPGQINSNQPQHF.

In its sample, this clonotype was seen many times. The chain links TRBV6-1 to TRBJ1-2; TRBD1 matches at 7 bases. The germline V gene encodes CDR1 MNHNS and CDR2 SASEGT. With V trimmed by 9 bases and J by 7 bases, 11 bases remained unmatched. The CDR3 runs to 13 residues. CDR3 sequence: CARNPDRRGGYTF. The CDR3 DNA reads TGTGCCAGGAACCCGGACAGGAGGGGTGGCTACACCTTC.